This T cell receptor beta chain originates from a study of blood T cell repertoires in COVID-19 (dated by TCRdb to 2020 to 2021). Describing the broader study: Samples from collaborators originated in the United States, Italy and Spain and spanned both the acute and convalescent phases of COVID-19. The material from the prospective study consisted of cDNA or gDNA derived from T cells, B-cell-depleted T cells, or PBMCs. Subjects who had been exposed to COVID-19, were actively infected with it, or had recovered from it provided the deeply sampled blood TCRbeta repertoires that made up the dataset. The repertoires were released in a freely available public database meant as a resource for research on the immune response to SARS-CoV-2. The samples were drawn from the first 160 participants of the ongoing ImmuneRACE study and from 950 to 1,500 subjects provided by 6 global collaborators. A de-identified subject ID, COVID-19 status, age in years and sex were almost always included in the sample metadata. Where available, HLA class I and class II types were taken from metadata supplied by the sample provider and were not determined by assay-based typing.

CDR1 and CDR2 are drawn from the germline V gene: SNHLY, FYNNEI. Trimming removed 4 bases from V and 8 bases from J, leaving 14 bases between the germline ends. The CDR3 runs 13 residues from the cysteine to the phenylalanine. Only the CDR3 part of the read is kept: 39 bases, read in frame from the first base. Participants in the prospective study were enrolled through a virtual design, were aged roughly 18 to 100 years, and lived in under 25 United States geographic areas. In the prospective study, participants were assigned to cohorts based on the clinical history participants reported in a screening survey and a study questionnaire. Mobile phlebotomists in the prospective study collected whole blood, serum and a nasopharyngeal or oropharyngeal swab from every participant. Participants in the prospective study had the option to provide additional blood draws and questionnaires over a roughly 2-month period. Before DNA extraction, prospective study blood samples were shipped either frozen or at room temperature.

Worth noting for this clone: It lacks a known antigen. Qualities for individual bases were not recorded, and no much larger clone is one base off.

TCRbeta CDR3 regions were amplified from genomic DNA by means of the immunoSEQ Assay, a bias-controlled multiplex PCR. On the authors' methods: The number of nucleated cells in each sample was estimated from the amplification of reference gene primers within the assay. To quantify the absolute abundance of each unique TCRbeta CDR3 rearrangement, sequence reads were collapsed and filtered. For each sample, productive Simpson clonality was calculated as the square root of Simpson's diversity index over productive rearrangements. TCRdb carries this immuneACCESS record with in-frame sequences only. Its versions omit some clonotypes, under half of them owing to an unresolved V gene in the studies checked, with the rest unexplained. V and J calls and clone size are those listed in that table; D and trimming were worked out from the DNA. For this sample the table gives some 140,000 clones, of which about four fifths were detected only once. The ten largest clones add up to 5.5% of the sample.

Beyond this particular receptor, the publication reports: Clinical and demographic metadata were provided uncurated, with the amount varying by source and participant.

The chain uses TRBV2 and TRBJ1-2; TRBD1 could be the D gene, as 6 bases match. The sample was PBMCs or T cells enriched from blood (not recorded which). The clonotype originates from a man between 35 and 55 years old with acute COVID-19. CDR3 reads: CASSVSGVEGYTF. The bases are TGTGCCAGCAGTGTCTCAGGGGTGGAAGGCTACACCTTC. Reference TRBV2 and TRBJ1-2 proteins supply the regions before and after the CDR3; the full variable domain is: EPEVTQTPSHQVTQMGQEVILRCVPISNHLYFYWYRQILGQKVEFLVSFYNNEISEKSEIFDDQFSVERPDGSNFTLKIRSTKLEDSAMYFCASSVSGVEGYTFGSGTRLTVV.